Shown below are 30 T cell receptor beta chains from a single sample sequenced in a study of CD8 T cells in Susac syndrome. RNA in amounts of roughly 0.5 to 1 ug was reverse transcribed with random hexamers. In TCRdb, the immunoSEQ multiplex PCR reads were re-called with MiXCR into one record per CDR3 protein. The data show a few hundred thousand distinct CDR3 sequences, approximately 95% seen once. Sequences were obtained from CD4+ T cells from PBMCs. The receptors derive from a human donor with multiple sclerosis.

V gene TRBV20-1 combines with J gene TRBJ1-5; D is perhaps TRBD1 (6 bases). Germline loops: CDR1 DFQATT, CDR2 SNEGSKA (reference sequence). V was cut by 6 bases and J by 2 bases, with 14 bases left in between. The length of the CDR3 is 14 residues. The CDR3 loop is CSASRGLGNQPQHF. In DNA, the CDR3 is TGCAGTGCGTCCAGGGGTCTCGGCAATCAGCCCCAGCATTTT.

This sequence joins TRBV2 and TRBJ2-2, with D unclear. The length of the CDR3 is 13 residues. Germline V gives CDR1 SNHLY, CDR2 FYNNEI. The V end was cut by 3 bases, the J end by 5 bases, with 7 bases between. The CDR3 DNA reads TGTGCCAGCAGTGATATGAGGACCGGGGAGCTGTTTTTT. It is translated as CASSDMRTGELFF.

The CDR3 here is CSVPGRGGPEQYF. The CDR3 nucleotides read TGCAGCGTCCCCGGACGGGGAGGTCCCGAGCAGTACTTC. The chain has TRBV29-1 and TRBJ2-7; tentatively, D is TRBD2 (6 bases). Germline V gene lookup returns CDR1 SQVTM and CDR2 ANQGSEA. The germline V and J ends were trimmed by 6 bases and 6 bases, with 18 bases remaining between them. CDR3 size: 13 residues.

The V and J genes are TRBV12-3 or TRBV12-4 and TRBJ2-3, with 7 bases matching TRBD2. This CDR3 is built from 12 residues. Germline trimming cut 8 bases from V and 5 bases from J; bases unmatched to any gene: 4. The CDR3 nucleotides are TGTGCCAGCCAAGGCGGGGGAGATACGCAGTATTTT. This translates into CASQGGGDTQYF.

The rearrangement joins TRBV7-3 to TRBJ1-2; D is perhaps TRBD1 (5 bases). Germline-derived CDR1 and CDR2 are SGHTA and FQGTGA. This CDR3 region has 13 residues. V was trimmed by 4 bases and J by 8 bases, leaving 14 bases between them. Written as DNA, the CDR3 is TGTGCCAGCAGCTACGGTGGAGGGGCCGGCTACACCTTC. This gives the protein CASSYGGGAGYTF.

The CDR3 DNA reads TGTGCCAGCAGTTTTGGGGGCCCGGGGGGCGCAGATACGCAGTATTTT. It codes for CASSFGGPGGADTQYF. The rearrangement links TRBV12-3 or TRBV12-4 to TRBJ2-3; tentatively, D is TRBD2 (7 bases). V lost 3 bases and J lost 4, with 17 bases in between. The CDR3 extends over 16 amino acids.

The CDR3 loop reads CASSSTSGKYNEQFF. CDR3 sequence (DNA): TGTGCCAGCAGCTCGACTAGCGGGAAGTACAATGAGCAGTTCTTC. The rearrangement links TRBV3-1 to TRBJ2-1, with TRBD2 identical over 11 bases. Per germline, CDR1 LGHDT and CDR2 YNNKEL (reference sequence). V was clipped by 5 bases and J by 4 bases; unmatched bases: 4. The CDR3 runs 15 residues.

The chain couples TRBV9 to TRBJ2-1; TRBD1 or TRBD2 may be the D gene (5 bases each). V lost 0 bases to trimming and J lost 5 bases, with 18 bases between them. Germline V gives CDR1 SGDLS, CDR2 YYNGEE. This CDR3 contains 17 residues. The CDR3 sequence: CASSVALFPGPDNEQFF. The DNA of the CDR3 is TGTGCCAGCAGCGTAGCCCTCTTCCCGGGGCCCGACAATGAGCAGTTCTTC.

The chain employs TRBV29-1 and TRBJ2-7; D possibly uses TRBD1 or TRBD2 (5 bases each). The CDR3 is made up of 15 amino acids. From germline, CDR1 is SQVTM and CDR2 ANQGSEA. Deletions cut 3 bases from V and 3 bases from J, with 18 bases between. The CDR3 DNA reads as TGCAGCGTTGAGACAGACAAAGGGAGCCTCTACGAGCAGTACTTC. It specifies CSVETDKGSLYEQYF.

The rearrangement uses TRBV28 and TRBJ1-1; D unclear. The V end was cut by 8 bases, the J end by 4 bases, with 8 bases between. Germline-derived CDR1 and CDR2 are MDHEN and SYDVKM. CDR3 length equals 11 residues. CDR3 sequence (DNA): TGTGCCAGCCTTAGCACCACTGAAGCTTTCTTT. Residues: CASLSTTEAFF.

The rearrangement links TRBV20-1 to TRBJ2-7; D call uncertain. The V and J ends lost 3 bases and 1 base respectively, with 13 bases between them. Per the germline V gene, CDR1 is DFQATT and CDR2 is SNEGSKA (reference sequence). This CDR3 comprises 14 residues. The CDR3 is CSASSSWRSYEQYF. CDR3 DNA: TGCAGTGCTAGCTCTAGTTGGCGGTCCTACGAGCAGTACTTC.

This rearrangement joins TRBV27 to TRBJ2-5; 7 nucleotides agree with TRBD2. The length of the CDR3 is 17 residues. Germline V gene lookup returns CDR1 MNHEY and CDR2 SMNVEV (reference sequence). The V and J ends lost 5 bases and 6 bases, in that order; junction bases with no gene match: 18. Here the CDR3 reads CASSPSSLAARSQTQYF. The CDR3 coding sequence is TGTGCCAGCAGTCCAAGCTCTCTAGCGGCACGTTCCCAGACCCAGTACTTC.

The gene calls are TRBV4-1 and TRBJ2-2; 13 bases map to TRBD2. The V segment lost 5 bases and the J segment 8 bases; nucleotides outside the gene matches: 5. CDR1 is MGHRA, CDR2 YSYEKL, per germline. The CDR3 sequence is 15 residues long. The CDR3 is CASSLLAGGMGELFF. The CDR3 coding sequence is TGCGCCAGCAGCTTACTAGCGGGAGGGATGGGGGAGCTGTTTTTT.

The CDR3 spells CSAPLAGGSSYNEQFF. CDR3 DNA: TGCAGTGCACCGCTAGCGGGAGGATCCTCCTACAATGAGCAGTTCTTC. The gene calls are TRBV20-1 and TRBJ2-1; 11 nucleotides match TRBD2. Germline CDR1 and CDR2: DFQATT and SNEGSKA (reference sequence). Trimming took 6 bases from V and 0 from J; bases not matched to a gene: 7. The CDR3 is made up of 16 amino acids.

This chain uses TRBV30 with TRBJ2-7; either TRBD1 or TRBD2 may fit D (5 bases each). The germline CDR1 and CDR2 sequences are GTSNPN and SVGIG (reference sequence). The CDR3 consists of 13 residues. V lost 3 bases and J lost 3, with 12 bases in between. The CDR3 DNA is TGTGCCTGGAGCAATGGGGACGGCTACGAGCAGTACTTC. Residues: CAWSNGDGYEQYF. Filled out from reference TRBV30 and TRBJ2-7, the complete variable domain reads SQTIHQWPATLVQPVGSPLSLECTVEGTSNPNLYWYRQAAGRGLQLLFYSVGIGQISSEVPQNLSASRPQDRQFILSSKKLLLSDSGFYLCAWSNGDGYEQYFGPGTRLTVT.

V is TRBV3-1 and J is TRBJ1-5, with TRBD1 identical over 10 bases. Trimming cost V 4 bases and J 11 bases; bases outside gene matches: 8. Germline V gives CDR1 LGHDT, CDR2 YNNKEL (reference sequence). CDR3 length equals 14 residues. The CDR3 coding sequence is TGTGCCAGCAGCCCCGGACAGGGGGGATTAGCCCAGCATTTT. Its protein product is CASSPGQGGLAQHF.

The chain combines TRBV20-1 with TRBJ2-7, with TRBD2 identical over 8 bases. CDR3 length: 15 residues. V trimming: 5 bases; J trimming: 3 bases; junction bases outside the gene matches: 12. The germline CDR1 and CDR2 sequences are DFQATT and SNEGSKA (reference sequence). DNA of the CDR3: TGCAGTGCTGGTCGTGAAGGGGCGGGGGGCTACGAGCAGTACTTC. As protein: CSAGREGAGGYEQYF.

The V and J genes are TRBV30 and TRBJ1-5; D is ambiguous. Trimming left V 3 bases short and J 1 base short, with 10 bases between. CDR1 is GTSNPN, CDR2 SVGIG, per germline (reference sequence). CDR3 length: 14 amino acids. DNA of the CDR3: TGTGCCTGGAGCCCGGGAGGAAGCAATCAGCCCCAGCATTTT. Encoded protein: CAWSPGGSNQPQHF.

The chain recombines TRBV12-3 or TRBV12-4 with TRBJ2-1; TRBD2 matches at 11 bases. CDR3 size: 14 residues. V was clipped by 6 bases and J by 4 bases; unmatched bases: 2. Written as DNA, the CDR3 is TGTGCCAGCAGGGGGACTAGCGGTTACAATGAGCAGTTCTTC. Translated, it gives CASRGTSGYNEQFF.

This clonotype was seen just once. The V and J genes are TRBV5-1 and TRBJ2-1; TRBD1 or TRBD2 may be the D gene (5 bases each). CDR3 length: 15 residues. Germline V gene data show CDR1 as SGHRS and CDR2 as YFSETQ. Trimming pared 4 bases from V and 5 bases from J, leaving 16 bases between. The CDR3 sequence is CASSNRDPRDNEQFF. For the CDR3, the DNA is TGCGCCAGCAGCAACCGGGACCCCCGGGACAATGAGCAGTTCTTC.

This chain's CDR3 is CASSYSRLAAETQYF. In nucleotides, the CDR3 is TGTGCCAGCAGCTACTCCCGGCTGGCCGCCGAGACCCAGTACTTC. This chain joins TRBV5-8 and TRBJ2-5; no clear D gene. This CDR3 has 15 amino acids. V dropped 3 bases and J dropped 5 bases, with 17 bases sitting between them. Looked up from germline, CDR1 is SGHTS and CDR2 is YDEGEE.

This chain joins TRBV2 and TRBJ2-2, with 9 bases fitting TRBD1. Trimming cost V 10 bases and J 6 bases; bases outside gene matches: 9. Germline V CDR1 and CDR2: SNHLY, FYNNEI. This CDR3 region has 14 residues. The CDR3 is CANRDRVVSGELFF. The CDR3 DNA follows: TGTGCCAACCGGGACAGGGTTGTTTCCGGGGAGCTGTTTTTT.

The rearrangement uses TRBV7-2 and TRBJ2-3; D gene ambiguous. V was clipped by 1 base and J by 9 bases, with 11 bases between them. CDR3 length equals 13 residues. The germline CDR1 and CDR2 sequences are SGHTA and FQGNSA. The CDR3 region has the DNA TGTGCCAGCAGCTTAGGCGCCTCCGGGACGCAGTATTTT. Protein product: CASSLGASGTQYF.

This clonotype was seen a single time. The V call is TRBV15, the J call TRBJ1-2; D is unresolved. Germline values: CDR1 LNHNV, CDR2 YYDKDF (reference sequence). V gave up 1 base and J gave up 8 bases, with 8 bases separating them. The CDR3 length is 12 residues. CDR3 amino acids: CATSRGPRGYTF. For the CDR3, the DNA is TGTGCCACCAGCAGAGGACCTCGGGGCTACACCTTC.

The chain carries TRBV5-1 and TRBJ1-1; D is undetermined. Germline lookup yields CDR1 SGHRS and CDR2 YFSETQ. The CDR3 has 13 amino acids. V was shortened by 2 bases and J by 5 bases, with 10 bases between the two germline ends. CDR3 coding DNA: TGCGCCAGCAGCTTAGAGCACGGGACTGAAGCTTTCTTT. Amino acids: CASSLEHGTEAFF.

The rearrangement links TRBV2 to TRBJ2-7; TRBD2 aligns across 8 bases. Germline assignment: CDR1 SNHLY and CDR2 FYNNEI. CDR3 length: 15 amino acids. V dropped 3 bases and J dropped 11; count of bases not matched to a gene: 15. The CDR3 region is CASSEGMAGGPIKYF. The DNA of the CDR3 is TGTGCCAGCAGTGAGGGGATGGCGGGAGGACCCATTAAGTACTTC.

The rearrangement uses TRBV27 and TRBJ2-7; 12 bases are a match to TRBD2. Germline values: CDR1 MNHEY, CDR2 SMNVEV (reference sequence). This CDR3 region has 16 residues. Unmatched junction bases numbered 10, after V lost 5 bases and J lost 5 bases. The CDR3: CASSNTLTSGSDEQYF. CDR3 bases: TGTGCCAGCAGTAACACACTGACTAGCGGGAGCGACGAGCAGTACTTC.

The chain joins TRBV14 to TRBJ2-1; 7 bases are shared with TRBD2. In germline, CDR1 is SGHDN, CDR2 FVKESK. The CDR3 runs 12 residues. The junction had 4 bases not matched to a gene; V was cut back by 1 base and J by 13 bases. The CDR3 DNA is TGTGCCAGCAGCCAAGGACTAGCTCGTCAGTTCTTC. Translating it yields CASSQGLARQFF.

The rearrangement joins TRBV20-1 to TRBJ2-1; TRBD2 agrees at 9 bases. Germline-derived CDR1 and CDR2 are DFQATT and SNEGSKA (reference sequence). The CDR3 contains 17 residues. The J segment lost 8 bases and the V segment lost 5 bases, leaving 19 bases of the junction unmatched. Here the CDR3 DNA reads TGCAGTGCTCGAACGTCCCCGCCTAGCGGGATTATCGATGAGCAGTTCTTC. This encodes CSARTSPPSGIIDEQFF.

V and J are TRBV3-1 and TRBJ2-7, with D possibly TRBD2 on 5 matching bases. The CDR3 runs to 14 residues. Germline CDR1 and CDR2: LGHDT and YNNKEL (reference sequence). The V and J ends lost 1 base and 7 bases respectively, with 14 bases between them. CDR3 loop: CASSQGFRGGEQYF. CDR3 sequence (DNA): TGTGCCAGCAGCCAAGGTTTTCGGGGTGGAGAGCAGTACTTC.